Shown below are 9 T cell receptor beta chains from a single sample sequenced in a study of blood T cell repertoires in COVID-19. TCRdb keeps only in-frame clones here, not all; method: immunoSEQ multiplex PCR. The sample shows 300,000 to 400,000 clones, 65% to 90% of them seen only once. The sample comprised peripheral blood. The receptors originated from a human donor in a cohort sampled during active COVID-19.

The rearrangement joins TRBV25-1 to TRBJ2-3; 8 bases agree with TRBD1. CDR3 size: 13 residues. V lost 6 bases and J lost 3; bases outside the gene matches: 2. The V gene's germline CDR1 is MGHDK and CDR2 SYGVNS. CDR3: CASSDRGTDTQYF. The CDR3 DNA is TGTGCCAGCAGCGACAGGGGAACAGATACGCAGTATTTT.

CDR3 residues: CASSSLSGQGYGYTF. As DNA, the CDR3 is TGTGCCAGCAGCTCTTTATCCGGACAGGGCTATGGCTACACCTTC. The rearrangement links TRBV6-5 to TRBJ1-2; 8 bases align to TRBD1. Germline loops: CDR1 MNHEY, CDR2 SVGAGI. J lost 4 bases, V lost 6 bases, and 10 bases had no gene match. This CDR3 is 15 amino acids long.

V usage is TRBV7-9 and J usage is TRBJ1-4; a weak D match, TRBD1 (6 bases). There are 15 residues in the CDR3. CDR1 and CDR2 from the germline V gene are SEHNR and FQNEAQ (reference sequence). Trimming removed 5 bases from V and 8 bases from J, with 18 bases in between. The CDR3 sequence is CASSAQGGVYEKLFF. The CDR3 DNA reads as TGTGCCAGCAGCGCACAGGGAGGGGTTTACGAAAAACTGTTTTTT.

This chain connects TRBV23-1 to TRBJ1-1, with TRBD1 identical over 8 bases. TRBV23-1 is an ORF, with its function uncertain. The CDR3 contains 15 residues. With V trimmed by 1 base and J by 11 bases, 12 bases remained unmatched. CDR3 sequence reads: CASSQLGRTGMSAFF. Written as DNA, the CDR3 is TGCGCCAGCAGTCAATTGGGTCGGACAGGGATGAGTGCTTTCTTT.

This sequence joins TRBV20-1 and TRBJ1-2; 7 positions match TRBD1. The CDR3 contains 10 residues. V shed 6 bases, J shed 8 bases, and the junction held 3 bases outside the gene matches. Looked up from germline, CDR1 is DFQATT and CDR2 is SNEGSKA (reference sequence). CDR3 sequence reads: CSAPGGGYTF. In DNA, the CDR3 is TGCAGTGCCCCAGGGGGAGGCTACACCTTC.

This clone was seen a handful of times. The chain carries TRBV3-1 (or the pseudogene TRBV3-2) and TRBJ2-7; 7 bases fit TRBD2. Germline-derived CDR1 and CDR2 are LGHDT and YNNKEL (reference sequence). The ends lost 0 bases at V and 7 bases at J; junction bases unmatched: 3. CDR3 length: 13 residues. This chain's CDR3 is CASSQESAGEQYF. The CDR3, as DNA: TGTGCCAGCAGCCAAGAATCAGCGGGGGAGCAGTACTTC.

The chain uses TRBV7-2 and TRBJ2-3; 9 bases align to TRBD2. The CDR3 length is 15 residues. Trimming cost V 3 bases and J 6 bases; bases outside gene matches: 7. Germline loops: CDR1 SGHTA, CDR2 FQGNSA. CDR3 amino acids: CASSFKAGGRDTQYF. CDR3 nucleotide sequence: TGTGCCAGCAGCTTCAAAGCGGGGGGTAGGGATACGCAGTATTTT.

This clone was seen only a few times. The rearrangement joins TRBV4-2 to TRBJ2-7, with a weak D call TRBD1 (5 bases). The CDR3 has 15 amino acids. Trimming cost V 0 bases and J 3 bases, with 12 bases left between them. CDR1 and CDR2 (germline): LGHNA, YNFKEQ. The CDR3 region has the DNA TGTGCCAGCAGCCAAGATAGGGGAAGTAGCTACGAGCAGTACTTC. This gives the protein CASSQDRGSSYEQYF.

This rearrangement joins TRBV27 to TRBJ1-2; 7 bases match TRBD1. Germline-derived CDR1 and CDR2 are MNHEY and SMNVEV (reference sequence). J gave up 6 bases and V 5 bases, and 6 bases lay outside the gene matches. This CDR3 has 13 residues. The CDR3: CASSPSTGNGYTF. CDR3 nucleotide sequence: TGTGCCAGCAGTCCTTCGACAGGGAATGGCTACACCTTC.